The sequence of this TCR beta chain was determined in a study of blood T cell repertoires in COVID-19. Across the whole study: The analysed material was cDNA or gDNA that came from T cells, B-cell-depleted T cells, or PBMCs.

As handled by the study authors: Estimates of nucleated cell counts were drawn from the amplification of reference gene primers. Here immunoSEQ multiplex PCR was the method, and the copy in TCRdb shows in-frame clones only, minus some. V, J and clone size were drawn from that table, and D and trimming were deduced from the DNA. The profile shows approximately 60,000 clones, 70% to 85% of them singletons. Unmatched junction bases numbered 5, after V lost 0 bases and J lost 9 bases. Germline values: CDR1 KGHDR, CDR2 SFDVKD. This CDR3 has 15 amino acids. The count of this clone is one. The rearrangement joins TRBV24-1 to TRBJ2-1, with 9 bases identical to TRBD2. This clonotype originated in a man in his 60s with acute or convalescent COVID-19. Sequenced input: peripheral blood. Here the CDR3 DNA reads TGTGCCACCAGTGATTTGAAAGCGGGAGGCGTTGAGCAGTTCTTC. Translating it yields CATSDLKAGGVEQFF.